Listed below are T cell receptor beta chains from one sample, sequenced in a study of CD8 T cells in ankylosing spondylitis. TCRdb processed the 5' RACE reads anew with MiXCR; each CDR3 protein has one entry. The table has about 300,000 distinct CDR3 sequences, approximately 10% seen once; the top ten hold roughly 9%. The material sequenced was blood, either unsorted or a sorted T cell fraction (not recorded which). The receptors shown here come from a female donor with ankylosing spondylitis or in good health (not recorded which). CDR3s include the opening cysteine and the closing phenylalanine or tryptophan. The order of the fields is CDR3 DNA, CDR3 protein, V gene, clone size, J gene, D gene. A D gene is named only where the DNA matches it firmly. The size entry is marked missing in some rows and otherwise reads once, few, many or a size class.

CDR3 DNA: TGTGCCAGCAGCGCCGCGGCAGAGACCCAGTACTTC
CDR3 protein: CASSAAAETQYF
V gene: TRBV7-9
clone size: .
J gene: TRBJ2-5
D gene: .

CDR3 DNA: TGTGCCAGCAGTTACCGGCAGGGCACAGCCAATTCACCCCTCCACTTT
CDR3 protein: CASSYRQGTANSPLHF
V gene: TRBV6-5
clone size: many
J gene: TRBJ1-6
D gene: .

CDR3 DNA: TGCGCCAGCAGCTTGGCTCCCCGGGGGGTTAATGGTGAGCAGTTCTTC
CDR3 protein: CASSLAPRGVNGEQFF
V gene: TRBV5-1
clone size: few
J gene: TRBJ2-1
D gene: TRBD2

CDR3 DNA: TGTGCCAGCAGCACGACAGTGGGGAACACTGAAGCTTTCTTT
CDR3 protein: CASSTTVGNTEAFF
V gene: TRBV28
clone size: many
J gene: TRBJ1-1
D gene: .

CDR3 DNA: TGCGCCAGCAGCTTGGCCGGGGCGAGAGAAAAACTGTTTTTT
CDR3 protein: CASSLAGAREKLFF
V gene: TRBV5-1
clone size: .
J gene: TRBJ1-4
D gene: .

CDR3 DNA: TGTGCCAGCAGTTCGAGACTAGCGGGTGAGCAGTTCTTC
CDR3 protein: CASSSRLAGEQFF
V gene: TRBV27
clone size: many
J gene: TRBJ2-1
D gene: TRBD2

CDR3 DNA: TGTGCCAGCAGTTACTGGGACAGGGGCACAGATACGCAGTATTTT
CDR3 protein: CASSYWDRGTDTQYF
V gene: TRBV6-5
clone size: many
J gene: TRBJ2-3
D gene: TRBD1

CDR3 DNA: TGCGCCAGCAGCCGGACAGCGAACACCGGGGAGCTGTTTTTT
CDR3 protein: CASSRTANTGELFF
V gene: TRBV5-1
clone size: many
J gene: TRBJ2-2
D gene: .

CDR3 DNA: TGCGCCAGCAGCCGGGACCGGAGCTCTGGAAACACCATATATTTT
CDR3 protein: CASSRDRSSGNTIYF
V gene: TRBV5-1
clone size: many
J gene: TRBJ1-3
D gene: .

CDR3 DNA: TGCGCCAGCAGCCCCGAGAGGGACAGGAAACTCTATGGCTACACCTTC
CDR3 protein: CASSPERDRKLYGYTF
V gene: TRBV4-1
clone size: .
J gene: TRBJ1-2
D gene: TRBD1

CDR3 DNA: TGCGCCACCTCCCACGGAGGCGGTATTAGCACAGATACGCAGTATTTT
CDR3 protein: CATSHGGGISTDTQYF
V gene: TRBV5-1
clone size: few
J gene: TRBJ2-3
D gene: .

CDR3 DNA: TGTGCCATCAGTGAGTCGTTTAATGAGCAGTTCTTC
CDR3 protein: CAISESFNEQFF
V gene: TRBV10-3
clone size: many
J gene: TRBJ2-1
D gene: .

CDR3 DNA: TGCAGTGCTAGAGCTCCTAGCGGCCGCACAGATACGCAGTATTTT
CDR3 protein: CSARAPSGRTDTQYF
V gene: TRBV20-1
clone size: many
J gene: TRBJ2-3
D gene: TRBD2

CDR3 DNA: TGTGCCACCAGCAGGACAGTACTGGTAAACACTGAAGCTTTCTTT
CDR3 protein: CATSRTVLVNTEAFF
V gene: TRBV15
clone size: once
J gene: TRBJ1-1
D gene: .

CDR3 DNA: TGCAGTGCTAGATCAGGGTGGAGAGGCTACACCTTC
CDR3 protein: CSARSGWRGYTF
V gene: TRBV20-1
clone size: few
J gene: TRBJ1-2
D gene: .

CDR3 DNA: TGTGCCAGCAGTTCTTCCGGGACAGGGGTTCCCAACGCCGGGGAGCTGTTTTTT
CDR3 protein: CASSSSGTGVPNAGELFF
V gene: TRBV28
clone size: .
J gene: TRBJ2-2
D gene: TRBD1

CDR3 DNA: TGTGCCAGCAGTTTTTTAGGGGGGGCCACCATATATTTT
CDR3 protein: CASSFLGGATIYF
V gene: TRBV12-3/TRBV12-4
clone size: many
J gene: TRBJ1-3
D gene: .

CDR3 DNA: TGTGCCAGCAGCGTAGAAACAAGCACGGGCTACGAGCAGTACTTC
CDR3 protein: CASSVETSTGYEQYF
V gene: TRBV9
clone size: many
J gene: TRBJ2-7
D gene: .

CDR3 DNA: TGTGCCATCCGCCGGGGAGGCAATGAGCAGTTCTTC
CDR3 protein: CAIRRGGNEQFF
V gene: TRBV10-3
clone size: many
J gene: TRBJ2-1
D gene: .

CDR3 DNA: TGTGCCAGTAGTATCTTGGACGGGAGGGTTAATCAGCCCCAGCATTTT
CDR3 protein: CASSILDGRVNQPQHF
V gene: TRBV19
clone size: .
J gene: TRBJ1-5
D gene: .

CDR3 DNA: TGTGCCAGCTCACGCGACTCGTTTCCCGGGGAGCTGTTTTTT
CDR3 protein: CASSRDSFPGELFF
V gene: TRBV18
clone size: .
J gene: TRBJ2-2
D gene: .

CDR3 DNA: TGCGCCAGCAGCTTGGCCACAGGGGGCGGTTACGAGCAGTACTTC
CDR3 protein: CASSLATGGGYEQYF
V gene: TRBV5-1
clone size: many
J gene: TRBJ2-7
D gene: TRBD1

CDR3 DNA: TGCGCCAGCAGCTTGGCTAGGGAGCAGTTCTTC
CDR3 protein: CASSLAREQFF
V gene: TRBV5-1
clone size: many
J gene: TRBJ2-1
D gene: .

CDR3 DNA: TGCAGTGCCCCGAGGGAAACACAGAACTATGGCTACACCTTC
CDR3 protein: CSAPRETQNYGYTF
V gene: TRBV20-1
clone size: many
J gene: TRBJ1-2
D gene: .

CDR3 DNA: TGTGCCAGCAGCCAGGACACAAAATCACCCCTCCACTTT
CDR3 protein: CASSQDTKSPLHF
V gene: TRBV11-2
clone size: .
J gene: TRBJ1-6
D gene: .

CDR3 DNA: TGCGCCAGTCGACAGGCGACCATGAACACTGAAGCTTTCTTT
CDR3 protein: CASRQATMNTEAFF
V gene: TRBV10-2
clone size: many
J gene: TRBJ1-1
D gene: .

CDR3 DNA: TGTGCCAGCAAAGCCGCTCCCAGTCTAGCGGGAGGCGGGGTTAATGAGCAGTTCTTC
CDR3 protein: CASKAAPSLAGGGVNEQFF
V gene: TRBV2
clone size: .
J gene: TRBJ2-1
D gene: TRBD2